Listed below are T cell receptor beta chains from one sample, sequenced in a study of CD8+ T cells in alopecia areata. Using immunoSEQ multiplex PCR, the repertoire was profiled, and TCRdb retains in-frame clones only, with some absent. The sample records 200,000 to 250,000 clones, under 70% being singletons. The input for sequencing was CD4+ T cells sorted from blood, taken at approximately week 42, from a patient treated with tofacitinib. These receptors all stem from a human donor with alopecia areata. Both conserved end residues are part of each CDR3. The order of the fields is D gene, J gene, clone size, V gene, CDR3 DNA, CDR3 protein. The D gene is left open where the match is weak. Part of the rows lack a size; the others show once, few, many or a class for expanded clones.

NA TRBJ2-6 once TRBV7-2 TGTGCCAGCAGTCCCATCCTTTTAGGGGCCAACGTCCTGACTTTC CASSPILLGANVLTF
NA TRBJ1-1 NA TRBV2 TGTGCCAGCAGTTTGGACGCAGGAGAAGCTTTCTTT CASSLDAGEAFF
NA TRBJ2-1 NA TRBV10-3 TGTGCCATCAGTGATTTATCGACTGAGCAGTTCTTC CAISDLSTEQFF
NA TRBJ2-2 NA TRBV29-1 TGCAGCGTCCTAAGTTTACAGGGCTACACCGGGGAGCTGTTTTTT CSVLSLQGYTGELFF
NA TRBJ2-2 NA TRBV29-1 TGCAGCGTCATGTCTGGGGGGACCGGGGAGCTGTTTTTT CSVMSGGTGELFF
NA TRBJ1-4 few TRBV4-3 TGCGCCAGCAGCCCTAGAGGGACGGATAGCCGAATGAATGAAAAACTGTTTTTT CASSPRGTDSRMNEKLFF
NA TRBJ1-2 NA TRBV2 TGTGCCAGCAGTGATGCGGGTTACGGTGGCTACACCTTC CASSDAGYGGYTF
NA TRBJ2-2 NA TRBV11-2 TGTGCCAGCAACCCCGTGGGGGTTGGCACCGGGGAGCTGTTTTTT CASNPVGVGTGELFF
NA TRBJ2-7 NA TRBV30 TGTGCCTGGAGTGTACTAGAAGGGACCGAGCAGTACTTC CAWSVLEGTEQYF
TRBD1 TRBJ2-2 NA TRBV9 TGTGCCAGCAGCTTTGGGACAGGGCGGACCGGGGAGCTGTTTTTT CASSFGTGRTGELFF
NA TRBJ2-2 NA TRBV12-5 TGTGCTAGTGCTCCATCGATCTCGAACACCGGGGAGCTGTTTTTT CASAPSISNTGELFF
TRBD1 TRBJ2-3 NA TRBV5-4 TGTGCCAGCAGCTCCAGGACAGGGGGCAAGGATACGCAGTATTTT CASSSRTGGKDTQYF
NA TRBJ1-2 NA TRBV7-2 TGTGCCAGCAGCTACCCCTCAGGGCTGGGCTACACCTTC CASSYPSGLGYTF
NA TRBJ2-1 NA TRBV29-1 TGCAGCGTTCGTCCCAAACCCAATGAGCAGTTCTTC CSVRPKPNEQFF
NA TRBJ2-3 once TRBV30 TGTGCCTGGAGTGCTCAATCGGGCCTCACAGATACGCAGTATTTT CAWSAQSGLTDTQYF
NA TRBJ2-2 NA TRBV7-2 TGTGCCAGCGCAAGGGCAGACACCGGGGAGCTGTTTTTT CASARADTGELFF
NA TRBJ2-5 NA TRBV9 TGTGCCAGCAGCGGGACTGGGCGAGAGACCCAGTACTTC CASSGTGRETQYF
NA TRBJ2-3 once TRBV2 TGTGCCAGCAGTGAAGGGTTGGGTACGCAGTATTTT CASSEGLGTQYF
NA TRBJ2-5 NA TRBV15 TGTGCCACCAGCCGGGACGTAGCACAAGAGACCCAGTACTTC CATSRDVAQETQYF
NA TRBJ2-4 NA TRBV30 TGTGCCTGGAGCCCCGGGGGCCAGTTCATCCGGCAGTACTTC CAWSPGGQFIRQYF
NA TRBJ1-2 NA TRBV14 TGTGCCAGCAGCCAAACACACTATGGCTACACCTTC CASSQTHYGYTF
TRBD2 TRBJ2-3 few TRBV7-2 TGTGCCAGCAGCTCGACTAGCTCTGATACGCAGTATTTT CASSSTSSDTQYF
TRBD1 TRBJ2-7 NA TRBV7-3 TGTGCCAGCAGCTTAGGACAGGGGGCGCGGTACGAGCAGTACTTC CASSLGQGARYEQYF
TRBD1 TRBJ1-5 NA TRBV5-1 TGCGCCAGCAGCTTGGATGGAATAGGACAGGGGGATCAGCCCCAGCATTTT CASSLDGIGQGDQPQHF
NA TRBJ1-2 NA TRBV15 TGTGCCACCGGGGACTTGACTAACTATGGCTACACCTTC CATGDLTNYGYTF
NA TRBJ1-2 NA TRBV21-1 TGTGCCAGCAAACAACAAGACCCAGCCAGAGTCTATGGCTACACCTTC CASKQQDPARVYGYTF
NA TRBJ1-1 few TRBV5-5 TGTGCCAGCAGCTTGGACAGAAACACTGAAGCTTTCTTT CASSLDRNTEAFF